The 21 T cell receptor beta chains listed next were all sequenced from one sample in a study of CD8 T cells in Susac syndrome. It was with random hexamers that 0.5 to 1 ug RNA was reverse transcribed. TCRdb used MiXCR to reprocess the immunoSEQ multiplex PCR reads, holding one entry per CDR3 protein. The sample carries around 69,000 distinct CDR3 sequences, around 96% recorded once. Sequencing was done on a sample of CD4+ T cells from PBMCs. The source is a human donor with multiple sclerosis.

V is TRBV20-1 and J is TRBJ2-2, with D tentatively TRBD2 (6 bases). The CDR3 runs to 14 residues. V lost 7 bases to trimming and J lost 1 base, with 13 bases between them. Germline V gene data show CDR1 as DFQATT and CDR2 as SNEGSKA (reference sequence). The CDR3 region is CSVQRGGNTGELFF. The CDR3 nucleotides read TGCAGTGTTCAAAGGGGAGGGAACACCGGGGAGCTGTTTTTT.

This chain uses TRBV30 with TRBJ1-1; D is undetermined. The germline V and J ends were trimmed by 0 bases and 1 base, with 6 bases remaining between them. CDR1 and CDR2 (germline): GTSNPN, SVGIG (reference sequence). The CDR3 has 13 amino acids. The CDR3 reads CAWSVGRNTEAFF. In DNA form, the CDR3 reads TGTGCCTGGAGTGTTGGCCGGAACACTGAAGCTTTCTTT.

This clonotype occurred once. This rearrangement joins TRBV7-9 to TRBJ1-5, with D perhaps TRBD1 (5 bases). This CDR3 is built from 13 residues. Between the trimmed V and J ends, which lost 4 bases and 6 bases, there was a span of 10 bases. Germline V gives CDR1 SEHNR, CDR2 FQNEAQ (reference sequence). This CDR3 reads CASSSGGGQPQHF. DNA of the CDR3: TGTGCCAGCAGCTCTGGGGGGGGTCAGCCCCAGCATTTT. The full variable domain, its missing parts supplied by reference TRBV7-9 and TRBJ1-5, is DTGVSQNPRHKITKRGQNVTFRCDPISEHNRLYWYRQTLGQGPEFLTYFQNEAQLEKSRLLSDRFSAERPKGSFSTLEIQRTEQGDSAMYLCASSSGGGQPQHFGDGTRLSIL.

J is TRBJ2-3 and V is TRBV28; TRBD2 is a possible D gene (5 bases). The germline V gene has CDR1 MDHEN and CDR2 SYDVKM. The CDR3 extends over 16 amino acids. V gave up 10 bases and J gave up 1 base, with 21 bases separating them. DNA of the CDR3: TGTGCCATTCTCCCTTCCTCGGGGTCCCGCACAGATACGCAGTATTTT. Amino acid sequence: CAILPSSGSRTDTQYF.

This clonotype was seen more than once but under ten times. The rearrangement links TRBV11-2 to TRBJ2-6; TRBD1 is a possible D gene (6 bases). The CDR3 totals 18 residues. The V and J ends lost 0 bases and 0 bases respectively, with 12 bases between them. Germline V gene data show CDR1 as SGHAT and CDR2 as FQNNGV. The CDR3 region is CASSLDQGTFSGANVLTF. The CDR3 region has the DNA TGTGCCAGCAGCTTAGATCAAGGGACATTCTCTGGGGCCAACGTCCTGACTTTC.

The J gene is TRBJ2-2, the V gene TRBV5-1, with D perhaps given as TRBD1 or TRBD2 (5 bases each). Germline CDR1 SGHRS, CDR2 YFSETQ. V lost 5 bases to trimming and J lost 6 bases, with 17 bases between them. The CDR3 has 15 amino acids. Here the CDR3 reads CASRWIAGTAGELFF. The DNA of the CDR3 is TGCGCCAGCAGGTGGATCGCTGGGACGGCCGGGGAGCTGTTTTTT.

The V gene is TRBV20-1, the J gene TRBJ2-5; D uncertain. Per the germline V gene, CDR1 is DFQATT and CDR2 is SNEGSKA (reference sequence). Trimming removed 6 bases at V and 5 bases at J, with 10 bases between. This CDR3 has 11 residues. This chain's CDR3 is CSASRAETQYF. Here the CDR3 DNA reads TGCAGTGCGAGCCGAGCCGAGACCCAGTACTTC.

The chain has TRBV5-1 and TRBJ2-7, with unresolved D. The CDR3 runs to 15 residues. Germline CDR1 reads SGHRS; CDR2 reads YFSETQ. Trimming took off 0 bases at V and 2 bases at J, with 12 bases between the two ends. The CDR3 loop reads CASSLEGVWAYEQYF. The CDR3 bases are TGCGCCAGCAGCTTGGAGGGCGTGTGGGCCTACGAGCAGTACTTC.

J is TRBJ2-1 and V is TRBV10-3; perhaps TRBD1 as D (6 bases). Trimming left V 6 bases short and J 10 bases short, with 16 bases between. CDR1 ENHRY and CDR2 SYGVKD come from the germline V gene. The CDR3 consists of 13 residues. This chain's CDR3 is CAIRGDTRGEQFF. CDR3 nucleotide sequence: TGTGCCATCAGAGGGGACACCAGGGGAGAGCAGTTCTTC.

The genes are TRBV6-5 and TRBJ2-7; 9 bases map to TRBD2. CDR1 is MNHEY and CDR2 is SVGAGI in the germline V gene. J was trimmed by 3 bases and V by 6 bases; bases with no gene match: 9. CDR3 length equals 15 residues. The CDR3 DNA follows: TGTGCCAGCAGGGCGGGGCCGCGGGAGGGCTACGAGCAGTACTTC. Amino acids: CASRAGPREGYEQYF.

The chain joins TRBV3-1 to TRBJ2-5, with D possibly TRBD1 on 6 matching bases. Trimming cost V 0 bases and J 3 bases, with 14 bases left between them. This CDR3 spans 16 amino acids. Per germline, CDR1 LGHDT and CDR2 YNNKEL (reference sequence). DNA of the CDR3: TGTGCCAGCAGCCAAGAGATGGGGGCAGGTGAAGAGACCCAGTACTTC. This encodes CASSQEMGAGEETQYF.

The rearrangement joins TRBV5-1 to TRBJ2-2; TRBD2 is a possible D gene (5 bases). CDR3 length: 15 amino acids. From germline, CDR1 is SGHRS and CDR2 YFSETQ. The V end lost 5 bases, the J end lost 4 bases, and 15 bases lay between the germline ends. CDR3 residues: CASRTDGLSTGELFF. The CDR3 region has the DNA TGCGCCAGCAGAACAGACGGACTCAGCACCGGGGAGCTGTTTTTT.

The rearrangement joins TRBV29-1 to TRBJ2-2; 7 bases match TRBD2. Germline lookup yields CDR1 SQVTM and CDR2 ANQGSEA. CDR3 size: 16 residues. The V and J ends lost 4 bases and 0 bases, in that order; junction bases with no gene match: 8. The CDR3 here is CSVVVGGGTNTGELFF. Written as DNA, the CDR3 is TGCAGCGTTGTTGTAGGCGGGGGAACGAACACCGGGGAGCTGTTTTTT.

A few counts support this clonotype. This chain connects TRBV5-4 to TRBJ2-3; D not certain. CDR1 and CDR2 (germline): SGHNT, YYREEE (reference sequence). The CDR3 spans 15 residues. V was clipped by 4 bases and J by 2 bases, with 14 bases between them. The CDR3 region is CASSRARSPTDTQYF. The CDR3 DNA reads as TGTGCCAGCAGCAGGGCGCGATCCCCCACAGATACGCAGTATTTT.

The chain recombines TRBV30 with TRBJ2-1, with D perhaps being TRBD1 or TRBD2 (5 bases each). The CDR3 consists of 15 residues. Germline CDR1 GTSNPN, CDR2 SVGIG (reference sequence). Trimming took off 2 bases at V and 0 bases at J, with 11 bases between the two ends. CDR3 sequence: CAWSPGPSSYNEQFF. As DNA, the CDR3 is TGTGCCTGGAGTCCGGGACCCTCCTCCTACAATGAGCAGTTCTTC.

The chain is built from TRBV20-1 and TRBJ2-2; D is unresolved. Germline V gene sequence: CDR1 DFQATT, CDR2 SNEGSKA (reference sequence). The CDR3 is 13 residues long. The V end lost 2 bases, the J end lost 4 bases, and 8 bases lay between the germline ends. CDR3 protein: CSARSALTGELFF. The CDR3 region has the DNA TGCAGTGCTAGAAGCGCCCTCACCGGGGAGCTGTTTTTT.

The gene calls are TRBV30 and TRBJ2-2; D unclear. The germline V and J ends were trimmed by 5 bases and 5 bases, with 6 bases remaining between them. The CDR3 length is 11 residues. CDR1 is GTSNPN, CDR2 SVGIG, per germline (reference sequence). CDR3 nucleotides: TGTGCCTGGCGTCTTACCGGGGAGCTGTTTTTT. Its protein product is CAWRLTGELFF.

This chain connects TRBV9 to TRBJ1-2; 10 bases match TRBD1. With V trimmed by 3 bases and J by 7 bases, 6 bases remained unmatched. Germline V CDR1 and CDR2: SGDLS, YYNGEE. The length of the CDR3 is 14 residues. The CDR3 here is CASSEGGQGVGYTF. The DNA for the CDR3 is TGTGCCAGCAGCGAGGGCGGACAGGGGGTTGGCTACACCTTC.

This clonotype was picked up one time. The chain is built from TRBV7-9 and TRBJ1-3; D ambiguous. The CDR3 covers 12 residues. CDR1 and CDR2 (germline): SEHNR, FQNEAQ (reference sequence). The ends were cut back, 2 bases at V and 8 bases at J, with 7 bases in the middle. The CDR3 region has the DNA TGTGCCAGCAGCTTATCCGGTGACACCATATATTTT. Its protein is CASSLSGDTIYF.

The V call is TRBV24-1, the J call TRBJ2-3, with D possibly TRBD1 on 6 matching bases. This CDR3 spans 14 amino acids. From germline, CDR1 is KGHDR and CDR2 SFDVKD. Between the trimmed V and J ends, which lost 6 bases and 2 bases, there was a span of 11 bases. CDR3 sequence: CATSMTGPTDTQYF. The CDR3 DNA follows: TGTGCCACCAGTATGACAGGCCCCACAGATACGCAGTATTTT.

This clonotype was detected only once. The chain recombines TRBV5-1 with TRBJ1-1, with 12 bases fitting TRBD1. The CDR3 is 14 residues long. Per the germline V gene, CDR1 is SGHRS and CDR2 is YFSETQ. J gave up 4 bases and V 4 bases, and 2 bases lay outside the gene matches. The CDR3 spells CASSTGQGATEAFF. CDR3 DNA sequence: TGCGCCAGCAGCACGGGACAGGGGGCCACTGAAGCTTTCTTT.